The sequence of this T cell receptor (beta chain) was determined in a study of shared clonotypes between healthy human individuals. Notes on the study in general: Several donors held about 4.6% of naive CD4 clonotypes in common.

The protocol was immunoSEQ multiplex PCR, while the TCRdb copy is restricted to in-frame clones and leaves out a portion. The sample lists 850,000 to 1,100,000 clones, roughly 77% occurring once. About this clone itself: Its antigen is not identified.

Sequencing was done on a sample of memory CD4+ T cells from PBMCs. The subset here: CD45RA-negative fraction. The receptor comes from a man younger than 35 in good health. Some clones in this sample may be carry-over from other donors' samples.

Here the CDR3 reads CASSILAGDPETQYF. Written as DNA, the CDR3 is TGCGCCAGCAGCATACTAGCGGGAGACCCAGAGACCCAGTACTTC. J is TRBJ2-5 and V is TRBV5-1; 11 bases fit TRBD2. The CDR3 is made up of 15 amino acids. V was pared by 4 bases and J by 4 bases, with 6 bases of the junction left unmatched. Germline V CDR1 and CDR2: SGHRS, YFSETQ.